This T cell receptor (beta chain) was captured in a study of spatial heterogeneity in lung cancer. MiXCR was run by TCRdb on the 5' RACE reads, yielding one entry per CDR3 protein. The sample lists 6,000 to 8,000 distinct CDR3 sequences, around 6.7% seen once, with 15% to 20% in the top ten. Study-wide points: The number of expanded tumor alpha and beta chains correlated with mutation number.

This sample's time point: sample taken at primary tumor resection. There were 72 donors, all of them untreated patients with early-stage non-small cell lung cancer. This clonotype was seen at least ten times. The target antigen is unknown. Being off target in a library aimed at alpha chains, this beta chain has a size of little meaning. The CDR3 is 15 amino acids. Germline CDR1 and CDR2: SGHVS and FNYEAQ. V shed 5 bases and J 6 bases; nucleotides not matched to a gene: 9. Sequencing used lung tumor tissue, obtained at surgery. This sequence originates from a female donor with early-stage non-small cell lung cancer. The genes are TRBV7-6 and TRBJ2-2; the match to TRBD2 covers 7 bases. CDR3 bases: TGTGCCAGCAGCGAACAGACTAGCTACGCCGGGGAGCTGTTTTTT. It yields the protein CASSEQTSYAGELFF.